A single sample gave rise to the 25 T cell receptor beta chains below, sequenced in a study of identical twins. TCRdb recomputed calls from the 5' RACE reads with MiXCR, one row per CDR3 protein. In the table there are roughly 690,000 distinct CDR3 sequences, around 6.1% of which are singletons. The sequenced sample was naive T cells sorted from blood. All receptors derive from a man aged 18 to 30 in good health.

The table lists this clonotype with many counts. The chain is built from TRBV12-3 or TRBV12-4 and TRBJ2-6; no clear D gene. The V and J ends lost 8 bases and 0 bases respectively, with 11 bases between them. The CDR3 is 15 amino acids. CDR3 amino acids: CASGPGISGANVLTF. The DNA of the CDR3 is TGTGCCAGCGGGCCCGGAATCTCTGGGGCCAACGTCCTGACTTTC.

This clonotype was recorded many times. The chain links TRBV5-1 to TRBJ2-1, with 9 bases fitting TRBD2. The germline V gene has CDR1 SGHRS and CDR2 YFSETQ. The V and J ends lost 4 bases and 9 bases, in that order; junction bases with no gene match: 17. CDR3 size: 17 residues. The CDR3 DNA sequence: TGCGCCAGCAGCACCTGGACCCGAGTAGCGGGAGATCTTGAGCAGTTCTTC. It yields the protein CASSTWTRVAGDLEQFF.

This clonotype was counted at least ten times. The chain links TRBV28 to TRBJ2-1; D is unclear. V dropped 6 bases and J dropped 6 bases, with 18 bases sitting between them. Germline-derived CDR1 and CDR2 are MDHEN and SYDVKM. This CDR3 is built from 15 residues. Here the CDR3 reads CASRLGSGLVNEQFF. The CDR3 DNA sequence: TGTGCCAGCAGGTTGGGGTCGGGTTTAGTCAATGAGCAGTTCTTC. The variable domain in full, completed from reference TRBV28 and TRBJ2-1, reads DVKVTQSSRYLVKRTGEKVFLECVQDMDHENMFWYRQDPGLGLRLIYFSYDVKMKEKGDIPEGYSVSREKKERFSLILESASTNQTSMYLCASRLGSGLVNEQFFGPGTRLTVL.

This clonotype was seen many times. The V gene is TRBV5-1, the J gene TRBJ2-3; TRBD1 matches 8 bases. Germline CDR1 and CDR2: SGHRS and YFSETQ. The CDR3 covers 15 residues. The ends lost 2 bases at V and 2 bases at J; junction bases unmatched: 4. The CDR3 sequence is CASSLRDRHTDTQYF. DNA for the CDR3: TGCGCCAGCAGCTTACGGGACAGGCACACAGATACGCAGTATTTT.

This clonotype came up a few times. This chain connects TRBV6-1 to TRBJ2-6; D might be TRBD1 (5 bases). Germline assignment: CDR1 MNHNS and CDR2 SASEGT. V lost 4 bases to trimming and J lost 0 bases, with 13 bases between them. The CDR3 is 17 residues long. Here the CDR3 DNA reads TGTGCCAGCAGTGCCCGTTCAGGGAACTCTGGGGCCAACGTCCTGACTTTC. Its translation: CASSARSGNSGANVLTF.

This clonotype was seen repeatedly, ten times or more. The J gene is TRBJ2-5, the V gene TRBV29-1; D possibly corresponds to TRBD2 (6 bases). This CDR3 contains 13 residues. The ends were cut back, 4 bases at V and 4 bases at J, with 13 bases in the middle. In germline, CDR1 is SQVTM, CDR2 ANQGSEA. The CDR3 is CSVGNLASETQYF. Written as DNA, the CDR3 is TGCAGCGTTGGCAACCTAGCGTCAGAGACCCAGTACTTC.

This clonotype was found many times. The gene calls are TRBV20-1 and TRBJ2-3; D may be TRBD2 (5 bases). CDR3 length equals 14 residues. Per the germline V gene, CDR1 is DFQATT and CDR2 is SNEGSKA (reference sequence). The germline V and J ends were trimmed by 4 bases and 0 bases, with 11 bases remaining between them. Written as DNA, the CDR3 is TGCAGTGCTATTCCCCAGCGGAGCACAGATACGCAGTATTTT. This sequence encodes CSAIPQRSTDTQYF.

This clonotype was found a few times. The chain employs TRBV28 and TRBJ2-1, with TRBD2 identical over 7 bases. CDR3 length equals 14 residues. Per the germline V gene, CDR1 is MDHEN and CDR2 is SYDVKM. The J segment lost 7 bases and the V segment lost 4 bases, leaving 7 bases of the junction unmatched. CDR3 nucleotide sequence: TGTGCCAGCAGTTGGGGGGGAGTGGTTAATGAGCAGTTCTTC. Translation: CASSWGGVVNEQFF.

This clonotype was seen many times. J is TRBJ1-1 and V is TRBV12-3 or TRBV12-4; no clear D. The CDR3 length is 13 residues. V lost 3 bases, J lost 7 bases, and 12 bases lay in between. The CDR3 sequence is CASSFSGMDEAFF. CDR3 DNA sequence: TGTGCCAGCAGTTTTTCGGGGATGGATGAAGCTTTCTTT.

This clonotype was picked up many times. The chain employs TRBV25-1 and TRBJ1-5; D not certain. Germline loops: CDR1 MGHDK, CDR2 SYGVNS. The CDR3 runs to 13 residues. V was pared by 4 bases and J by 11 bases, with 15 bases between. CDR3 amino acids: CASSVSGSSAQHF. The CDR3 coding sequence is TGTGCCAGCAGTGTTTCAGGCTCCTCAGCCCAGCATTTT.

This chain joins TRBV9 and TRBJ2-1, with 9 bases lining up with TRBD1. V was clipped by 3 bases and J by 8 bases; unmatched bases: 9. Germline V CDR1 and CDR2: SGDLS, YYNGEE. The CDR3 runs to 15 residues. CDR3 loop: CASSAVGQGPYEQFF. The DNA for the CDR3 is TGTGCCAGCAGCGCTGTCGGACAGGGGCCATATGAGCAGTTCTTC.

The chain couples TRBV27 to TRBJ2-1; unclear D gene. The CDR3 sequence is 16 residues long. The V end was cut by 3 bases, the J end by 6 bases, with 18 bases between. The V gene's germline CDR1 is MNHEY and CDR2 SMNVEV (reference sequence). CDR3 nucleotide sequence: TGTGCCAGCAGTTTCCCCTCCGGGCCCCGAGGCAATGAGCAGTTCTTC. The encoded protein is CASSFPSGPRGNEQFF.

This clonotype was found a few times. V is TRBV12-3 or TRBV12-4 and J is TRBJ1-6, with TRBD1 as a possible D gene (6 bases). Trimming pared 4 bases from V and 6 bases from J, leaving 19 bases between. The CDR3 is made up of 17 amino acids. CDR3 amino acids: CASSYRFQTGTNSPLHF. The CDR3, as DNA: TGTGCCAGCAGTTACCGATTTCAGACAGGAACTAATTCACCCCTCCACTTT.

The chain recombines TRBV20-1 with TRBJ1-1, with a possible D match to TRBD1 (6 bases). The CDR3 contains 14 residues. Germline-derived CDR1 and CDR2 are DFQATT and SNEGSKA (reference sequence). V lost 3 bases and J lost 0, with 11 bases in between. The CDR3 region has the DNA TGCAGTGCTAGCCCGGGACACTTGAACACTGAAGCTTTCTTT. Protein: CSASPGHLNTEAFF.

This clonotype showed up many times. The chain employs TRBV12-3 or TRBV12-4 and TRBJ1-1, with D hard to call. Trimming cost V 5 bases and J 11 bases, with 15 bases left between them. The CDR3 contains 12 residues. The CDR3 reads CASSSWDFGAFF. DNA for the CDR3: TGTGCCAGCAGTAGCTGGGATTTTGGGGCTTTCTTT.

This clonotype came up many times. V usage is TRBV28 and J usage is TRBJ1-2; TRBD1 might be the D (5 bases). The CDR3 totals 13 residues. CDR1 MDHEN and CDR2 SYDVKM come from the germline V gene. Trimming removed 2 bases from V and 8 bases from J, with 12 bases in between. The CDR3 region is CASSLGPEGGYTF. Here the CDR3 DNA reads TGTGCCAGCAGTTTAGGCCCCGAGGGGGGCTACACCTTC.

This clonotype has at least ten counts. The chain combines TRBV5-1 with TRBJ2-7; 8 bases fit TRBD1. The CDR3 runs 15 residues. Germline-derived CDR1 and CDR2 are SGHRS and YFSETQ. Trimming cost V 0 bases and J 2 bases; bases outside gene matches: 4. The CDR3 sequence is CASSLGTGGPYEQYF. CDR3 coding DNA: TGCGCCAGCAGCTTGGGTACAGGGGGTCCCTACGAGCAGTACTTC.

This clonotype occurred many times. The J gene is TRBJ2-2, the V gene TRBV2, with a possible D match to TRBD1 (6 bases). Germline V CDR1 and CDR2: SNHLY, FYNNEI. This CDR3 region has 17 residues. Trimming left V 6 bases short and J 2 bases short, with 19 bases between. CDR3 region: CASRTLSSDRNTGELFF. The CDR3, as DNA: TGTGCCAGCAGAACGCTCTCGTCGGACAGAAACACCGGGGAGCTGTTTTTT.

This clonotype was found a few times. The rearrangement links TRBV27 to TRBJ2-2; 10 bases map to TRBD1. J gave up 8 bases and V 3 bases, and 18 bases lay outside the gene matches. The CDR3 runs 19 residues. CDR1 and CDR2 (germline): MNHEY, SMNVEV (reference sequence). The CDR3, as DNA: TGTGCCAGCAGTTTGGCCCCACCAGGGACAGGGGTCCGGATGGGGGAGCTGTTTTTT. It codes for CASSLAPPGTGVRMGELFF.

This clonotype was counted at least ten times. The chain combines TRBV20-1 with TRBJ1-3, with D uncertain. This CDR3 comprises 12 residues. Germline V gene data show CDR1 as DFQATT and CDR2 as SNEGSKA (reference sequence). V lost 3 bases to trimming and J lost 4 bases, with 7 bases between them. The CDR3 DNA sequence: TGCAGTGCTAGCGGGCAAGGAAACACCATATATTTT. Translation: CSASGQGNTIYF.

The sample holds a few counts of this clonotype. The V call is TRBV6-2 or TRBV6-3, the J call TRBJ2-3; tentatively, D is TRBD2 (6 bases). From germline, CDR1 is MNHEY and CDR2 SVGEGT. CDR3 size: 14 residues. The V end lost 6 bases, the J end lost 7 bases, and 17 bases lay between the germline ends. CDR3 sequence reads: CASRNGGSPNTQYF. The CDR3 DNA is TGTGCCAGCAGAAATGGGGGGAGTCCTAATACGCAGTATTTT.

In its sample, this clonotype was seen many times. J is TRBJ1-2 and V is TRBV6-6; D is uncertain. In germline, CDR1 is MNHNY, CDR2 SVGAGI (reference sequence). The CDR3 covers 13 residues. V lost 4 bases and J lost 5, with 11 bases in between. Here the CDR3 DNA reads TGTGCCAGCAGTTTACCGGGAGCTTATGGCTACACCTTC. Protein: CASSLPGAYGYTF.

The V and J genes are TRBV5-1 and TRBJ2-2; 11 positions match TRBD2. V gave up 8 bases and J gave up 3 bases; unmatched junction bases: 6. In germline, CDR1 is SGHRS, CDR2 YFSETQ. The CDR3 runs to 15 residues. The CDR3 loop reads CASTSGSQHTGELFF. CDR3 DNA sequence: TGCGCCAGTACTAGCGGGAGTCAACACACCGGGGAGCTGTTTTTT.

The chain recombines TRBV5-8 with TRBJ2-7, with D uncertain. The CDR3 is made up of 15 amino acids. Deletions cut 0 bases from V and 1 base from J, with 11 bases between. The germline gives CDR1 SGHTS, CDR2 YDEGEE. The CDR3 nucleotides are TGTGCCAGCAGCTTGGTCTTTTCGACGTCCTACGAGCAGTACGTC. This translates into CASSLVFSTSYEQYV.

J is TRBJ1-2 and V is TRBV5-1; D may be TRBD1 (5 bases). V was clipped by 7 bases and J by 2 bases, with 15 bases between them. Germline CDR1 and CDR2: SGHRS and YFSETQ. The length of the CDR3 is 14 residues. The CDR3 loop reads CASAYRNINYGYTF. The CDR3 DNA sequence: TGCGCCAGCGCTTACAGGAACATCAACTATGGCTACACCTTC.